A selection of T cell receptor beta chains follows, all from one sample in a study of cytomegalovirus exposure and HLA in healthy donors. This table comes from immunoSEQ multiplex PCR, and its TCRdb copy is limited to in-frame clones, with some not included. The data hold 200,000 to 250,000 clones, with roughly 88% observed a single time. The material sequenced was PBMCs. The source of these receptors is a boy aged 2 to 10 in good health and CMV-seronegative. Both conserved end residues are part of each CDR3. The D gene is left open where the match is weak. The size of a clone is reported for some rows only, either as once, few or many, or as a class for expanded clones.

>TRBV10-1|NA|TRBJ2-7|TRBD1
CASSVRDRGPYEQYF
TGCGCCAGCAGTGTACGTGACAGGGGCCCCTACGAGCAGTACTTC
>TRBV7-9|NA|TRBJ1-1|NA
CASSADTFEAFF
TGTGCCAGCAGCGCGGACACCTTTGAAGCTTTCTTT
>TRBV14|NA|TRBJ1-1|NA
CASSQTQGRGEAFF
TGTGCCAGCAGTCAGACACAGGGAAGAGGTGAAGCTTTCTTT
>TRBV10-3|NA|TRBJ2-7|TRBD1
CAISEVPGQGVHEQYF
TGTGCCATCAGTGAAGTCCCGGGACAGGGGGTCCACGAGCAGTACTTC
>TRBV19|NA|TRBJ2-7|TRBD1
CATRTGYGEQYF
TGTGCCACCCGGACAGGGTATGGAGAGCAGTACTTC
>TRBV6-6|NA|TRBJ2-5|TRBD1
CASGQGATHQETQYF
TGTGCCAGCGGGCAGGGGGCGACCCACCAAGAGACCCAGTACTTC
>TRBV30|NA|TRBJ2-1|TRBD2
CAWSPGEGRRQFF
TGTGCCTGGAGCCCGGGGGAGGGACGACGGCAGTTCTTC
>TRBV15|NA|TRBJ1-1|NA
CATSSAWGGYTEAFF
TGTGCCACCAGCAGTGCGTGGGGGGGGTACACTGAAGCTTTCTTT
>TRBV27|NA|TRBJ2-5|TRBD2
CASSNIAGGPETQYF
TGTGCCAGCAGTAACATAGCGGGAGGGCCGGAGACCCAGTACTTC
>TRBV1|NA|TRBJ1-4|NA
CTSSQGRRPTNEKVFF
TGCACCAGCAGCCAAGGACGCCGACCAACTAATGAAAAAGTGTTTTTT
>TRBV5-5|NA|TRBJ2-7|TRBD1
CASSFPDRGYTYEQYF
TGTGCCAGCAGCTTCCCAGACAGGGGGTACACCTACGAGCAGTACTTC
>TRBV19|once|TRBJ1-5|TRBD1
CASSTDRELWPQHF
TGTGCCAGTAGCACCGACAGGGAACTCTGGCCCCAGCATTTT
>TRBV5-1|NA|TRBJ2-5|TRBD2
CASSLGLAGGGFQETQYF
TGCGCCAGCAGCTTGGGACTAGCGGGGGGCGGGTTCCAAGAGACCCAGTACTTC
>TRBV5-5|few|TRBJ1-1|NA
CASSLFDRNTEAFF
TGTGCCAGCAGCTTGTTCGACAGGAACACTGAAGCTTTCTTT
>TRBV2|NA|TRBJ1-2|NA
CASSLWGAPYGYTF
TGTGCCAGCTCTCTATGGGGCGCCCCCTATGGCTACACCTTC
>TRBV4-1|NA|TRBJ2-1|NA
CASSPHLLQGNRYNEQFF
TGCGCCAGCAGCCCTCACCTCCTCCAGGGGAATAGATACAATGAGCAGTTCTTC
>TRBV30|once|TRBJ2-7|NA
CAWSVVRVQGLSYEQYF
TGTGCCTGGAGTGTGGTAAGGGTCCAGGGGTTATCCTACGAGCAGTACTTC
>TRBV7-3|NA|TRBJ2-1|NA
CASSSPGGGEQFF
TGTGCCAGCAGCTCCCCCGGGGGTGGGGAGCAGTTCTTC
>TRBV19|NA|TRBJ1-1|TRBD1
CASSTTGGTEAFF
TGTGCCAGTAGTACGACAGGGGGCACTGAAGCTTTCTTT
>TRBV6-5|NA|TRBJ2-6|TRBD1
CASRDRGEGANVLTF
TGTGCCAGCAGGGACAGGGGGGAAGGGGCCAACGTCCTGACTTTC
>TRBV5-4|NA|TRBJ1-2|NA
CASSYGGVQPLIGYTF
TGTGCCAGCAGCTACGGAGGGGTCCAGCCACTGATTGGCTACACCTTC
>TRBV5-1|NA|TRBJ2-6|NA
CASSLGSGRFSGANVLTF
TGCGCCAGCAGCTTGGGCTCAGGGCGGTTCTCCGGGGCCAACGTCCTGACTTTC
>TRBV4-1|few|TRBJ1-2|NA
CASRRTGNYGYTF
TGCGCCAGCAGACGGACGGGGAACTATGGCTACACCTTC
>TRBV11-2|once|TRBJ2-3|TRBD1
CASSLVGGQGRPGDTQYF
TGTGCCAGCAGCTTAGTAGGGGGACAGGGAAGACCCGGGGATACGCAGTATTTT
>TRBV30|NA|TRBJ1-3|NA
CAWSSSGNTIYF
TGTGCCTGGAGCTCCTCCGGAAACACCATATATTTT
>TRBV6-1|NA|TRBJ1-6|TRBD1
CASSAGGLNSPLHF
TGTGCCAGCAGTGCAGGGGGCCTTAATTCACCCCTCCACTTT
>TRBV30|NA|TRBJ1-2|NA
CAWTSNAGGYTF
TGTGCCTGGACCTCGAATGCGGGTGGCTACACCTTC